This TCR beta chain was obtained from a study of T cell responses to AZD1222 COVID-19 vaccine. Libraries were prepared by immunoSEQ multiplex PCR; TCRdb keeps only in-frame clonotypes and omits some of them. The sample holds 150,000 to 200,000 clones, 85% to 95% seen once. Germline V gives CDR1 LGHDT, CDR2 YNNKEL (reference sequence). The CDR3 extends over 17 amino acids. V lost 4 bases and J lost 2, with 19 bases in between. Sequenced material: peripheral blood, taken 28 days after the second AZD1222 dose. The chain joins TRBV3-1 (or the pseudogene TRBV3-2) to TRBJ2-3, with D perhaps TRBD2 (6 bases). This TCR came from an adult who received the AZD1222 COVID-19 vaccine. The CDR3 bases are TGTGCCAGCAGCCGGGGGGTTACCCCCCAAATCACAGATACGCAGTATTTT. As protein: CASSRGVTPQITDTQYF.